This T cell receptor beta chain was sequenced in a study of blood T cells in healthy people across ages. The study's findings and limits: There were more naive CD4+ cells and higher diversity in long-lived donors than in aged donors.

For the second PCR, which ran for about 7 to 12 cycles, a sample-barcoded 5' primer and a J-beta primer mix were used. TCRdb used MiXCR to reprocess the 5' RACE reads, holding one entry per CDR3 protein. The repertoire holds 1.5 million to 2 million distinct CDR3 sequences, with about two fifths as singletons. Regarding this clonotype: Its target is unknown.

Per sample, at least 5.5 micrograms of total RNA were extracted. Per germline, CDR1 SGHAT and CDR2 FQDESV (reference sequence). The CDR3 is made up of 13 amino acids. The trim removed 5 bases at V and 4 bases at J, leaving 3 bases unmatched. This clonotype was sampled from a human donor in good health. J is TRBJ2-5 and V is TRBV11-1; 8 bases agree with TRBD1. What was sequenced was blood. CDR3 region: CASSAQGGETQYF. The CDR3 nucleotides are TGTGCCAGCAGCGCACAGGGGGGAGAGACCCAGTACTTC.